Presented here are 25 T cell receptor beta chains from one specimen sequenced in a study of graft-versus-host responses after intestinal transplantation. The table came from immunoSEQ multiplex PCR; TCRdb's copy has only in-frame clones and leaves some out. The data hold 95,000 to 130,000 clones, with over 75% observed a single time. These receptors' antigens are unknown. The specimen comprised unstimulated CD4+ T cells sorted from spleen or lymph node cells, sampled before intestinal transplant. These TCRs come from a human donor who received an intestinal transplant.

In DNA, the CDR3 is TGTGCCATCAGTCCAGGGGCCTACTCTGGGGCCAACGTCCTGACTTTC. Protein: CAISPGAYSGANVLTF. The rearrangement uses TRBV10-3 and TRBJ2-6; a possible D gene is TRBD1 (6 bases). V was trimmed by 5 bases and J by 0 bases, leaving 11 bases between them. The CDR3 is 16 amino acids. CDR1 and CDR2 from the germline V gene are ENHRY and SYGVKD.

Concerning this clone: One junction end does not reproduce the germline sequence, and a read error may be involved. J is TRBJ1-5 and V is TRBV2; maybe TRBD1 (6 bases). This CDR3 comprises 15 residues. Germline V gene data show CDR1 as SNHLY and CDR2 as FYNNEI. In nucleotides, the CDR3 is TGTGCCAGCAGCGAAGAGGGACAAAGCAATCAGCCCCAGCATTTT. It yields the protein CASSEEGQSNQPQHF. Complete variable domain (other parts from reference TRBV2 and TRBJ1-5): EPEVTQTPSHQVTQMGQEVILRCVPISNHLYFYWYRQILGQKVEFLVSFYNNEISEKSEIFDDQFSVERPDGSNFTLKIRSTKLEDSAMYFCASSEEGQSNQPQHFGDGTRLSIL.

This clone showed up just once. The gene calls are TRBV7-8 and TRBJ1-1; possible D gene TRBD1, 5 bases. Trimming took 5 bases from V and 1 from J, leaving 8 bases between them. The CDR3 extends over 13 amino acids. The germline V gene has CDR1 SGHVS and CDR2 FQNEAQ. The CDR3, as DNA: TGTGCCAGCAGCCTTACAGGGAACACTGAAGCTTTCTTT. Its translation: CASSLTGNTEAFF.

V usage is TRBV11-2 and J usage is TRBJ1-1; D possibly corresponds to TRBD1 (5 bases). Looked up from germline, CDR1 is SGHAT and CDR2 is FQNNGV. CDR3 length: 15 residues. Trimming took off 1 base at V and 11 bases at J, with 20 bases between the two ends. The CDR3 spells CASSLGGWNYLRAFF. DNA of the CDR3: TGTGCCAGCAGCTTAGGGGGCTGGAACTATTTGAGGGCTTTCTTT.

The genes are TRBV18 and TRBJ1-1; D gene uncertain. Germline lookup yields CDR1 KGHSH and CDR2 LQKENI. The V gene lost 5 bases and the J gene lost 1 base, with 8 bases spanning the gap. This CDR3 is 13 amino acids long. The CDR3 protein is CASSGRSNTEAFF. In nucleotides, the CDR3 is TGTGCCAGCTCAGGCAGGTCGAACACTGAAGCTTTCTTT.

The chain uses TRBV6-1 and TRBJ1-5; TRBD1 agrees at 8 bases. Germline assignment: CDR1 MNHNS and CDR2 SASEGT. The CDR3 loop spans 15 amino acids. With 3 bases clipped from V and 3 bases from J, the junction kept 4 bases outside the gene matches. The CDR3 DNA reads TGTGCCAGCAGTGATTCGGGACAGGTCAATCAGCCCCAGCATTTT. Protein: CASSDSGQVNQPQHF.

The chain couples TRBV30 to TRBJ2-2, with D maybe TRBD1 (5 bases). CDR1 GTSNPN and CDR2 SVGIG come from the germline V gene (reference sequence). The CDR3 spans 15 residues. Trimming took off 0 bases at V and 3 bases at J, with 11 bases between the two ends. The CDR3 spells CAWSVGRVDTGELFF. The CDR3 nucleotides read TGTGCCTGGAGTGTAGGCAGGGTGGACACCGGGGAGCTGTTTTTT.

This clone was detected a few times. This chain links TRBV7-9 with TRBJ2-7, with a possible D match to TRBD2 (6 bases). Germline V gives CDR1 SEHNR, CDR2 FQNEAQ (reference sequence). Between the trimmed V and J ends, which lost 5 bases and 4 bases, there was a span of 12 bases. This CDR3 region has 13 residues. The chain's CDR3 is CASSKAEGYEQYF. DNA for the CDR3: TGTGCCAGCAGCAAGGCGGAGGGTTACGAGCAGTACTTC.

The chain carries TRBV9 and TRBJ2-2, with 15 bases that match TRBD2. CDR3 length equals 19 residues. V gave up 3 bases and J gave up 5 bases; unmatched junction bases: 11. CDR1 is SGDLS and CDR2 is YYNGEE in the germline V gene. The DNA for the CDR3 is TGTGCCAGCAGCGGATGGACTAGCGGGGGGGTCGTAGGGACCGGGGAGCTGTTTTTT. Translated: CASSGWTSGGVVGTGELFF.

The J gene is TRBJ1-3, the V gene TRBV29-1; D is unresolved. V was clipped by 4 bases and J by 4 bases, with 5 bases between them. Germline loops: CDR1 SQVTM, CDR2 ANQGSEA. The CDR3 runs to 11 residues. CDR3 residues: CSVVLGNTIYF. CDR3 DNA: TGCAGCGTTGTTTTAGGAAACACCATATATTTT.

The chain carries TRBV27 and TRBJ2-5, with D tentatively TRBD2 (5 bases). V shed 8 bases and J shed 3 bases, with 13 bases lying between them. Looked up from germline, CDR1 is MNHEY and CDR2 is SMNVEV (reference sequence). The CDR3 sequence is 13 residues long. CDR3 bases: TGTGCCAGCGGCAGGAGAGCGGAAGAGACCCAGTACTTC. It yields the protein CASGRRAEETQYF.

The chain joins TRBV15 to TRBJ1-2; 8 positions match TRBD1. The CDR3 spans 16 residues. The junction had 9 bases not matched to a gene; V was cut back by 0 bases and J by 6 bases. Germline V gene data show CDR1 as LNHNV and CDR2 as YYDKDF (reference sequence). For the CDR3, the DNA is TGTGCCACCAGCAGAGATCTATACAGGGGGGAGAATGGCTACACCTTC. Its protein is CATSRDLYRGENGYTF.

The DNA of the CDR3 is TGTGCCAGCAGCTTAGATAGCGCCTACGAGCAGTACTTC. Residues: CASSLDSAYEQYF. The chain employs TRBV11-2 and TRBJ2-7; weak D call: TRBD2 (5 bases). Between the trimmed V and J ends, which lost 0 bases and 2 bases, there was a span of 5 bases. This CDR3 region has 13 residues. Germline V gives CDR1 SGHAT, CDR2 FQNNGV.

The chain combines TRBV27 with TRBJ1-6; D is possibly TRBD1 (5 bases). The V and J ends lost 5 bases and 9 bases respectively, with 11 bases between them. CDR3 size: 13 residues. Germline CDR1 is MNHEY and CDR2 is SMNVEV (reference sequence). CDR3 DNA sequence: TGTGCCAGCAGTGAAGGGGTTCGTTCACCCCTCCACTTT. Translating it yields CASSEGVRSPLHF.

In its sample, this clone was seen once. The chain is built from TRBV9 and TRBJ2-2; perhaps TRBD2 as D (5 bases). Trimming stripped 2 bases from V and 6 bases from J, with 8 bases between. From germline, CDR1 is SGDLS and CDR2 YYNGEE. The CDR3 is 13 amino acids. Here the CDR3 DNA reads TGTGCCAGCAGCGTGGACTTCTCCGGGGAGCTGTTTTTT. Its protein is CASSVDFSGELFF.

The chain recombines TRBV15 with TRBJ2-2; no clear D. V was shortened by 1 base and J by 5 bases, with 8 bases between the two germline ends. This CDR3 comprises 14 residues. CDR1 LNHNV and CDR2 YYDKDF come from the germline V gene (reference sequence). The CDR3 reads CATSRVELTGELFF. As DNA, the CDR3 is TGTGCCACCAGCAGAGTGGAGTTGACCGGGGAGCTGTTTTTT.

The chain has TRBV5-1 and TRBJ2-7, with TRBD1 matching over 9 bases. The germline V gene has CDR1 SGHRS and CDR2 YFSETQ. This CDR3 has 15 amino acids. With V trimmed by 2 bases and J by 1 base, 4 bases remained unmatched. The CDR3 coding sequence is TGCGCCAGCAGCTTTGGGGACAGGGATTCCTACGAGCAGTACTTC. Translating it yields CASSFGDRDSYEQYF. Complete variable domain (other parts from reference TRBV5-1 and TRBJ2-7): KAGVTQTPRYLIKTRGQQVTLSCSPISGHRSVSWYQQTPGQGLQFLFEYFSETQRNKGNFPGRFSGRQFSNSRSEMNVSTLELGDSALYLCASSFGDRDSYEQYFGPGTRLTVT.

The chain uses TRBV18 and TRBJ1-4, with 9 nucleotides matching TRBD1. Germline V CDR1 and CDR2: KGHSH, LQKENI. This CDR3 spans 15 amino acids. V gave up 2 bases and J gave up 6 bases; unmatched junction bases: 4. The CDR3 DNA sequence: TGTGCCAGCTCACCATACCGGACAGGGGATGAAAAACTGTTTTTT. This sequence encodes CASSPYRTGDEKLFF. The full variable domain, completed using reference TRBV18 and TRBJ1-4, is NAGVMQNPRHLVRRRGQEARLRCSPMKGHSHVYWYRQLPEEGLKFMVYLQKENIIDESGMPKERFSAEFPKEGPSILRIQQVVRGDSAAYFCASSPYRTGDEKLFFGSGTQLSVL.

The V and J genes are TRBV7-6 and TRBJ1-2; D gene uncertain. CDR1 is SGHVS and CDR2 is FNYEAQ in the germline V gene. With 5 bases removed from V and 1 base from J, the gap between germline ends came to 14 bases. The CDR3 is made up of 15 amino acids. The CDR3: CASSPGVIRNYGYTF. The DNA of the CDR3 is TGTGCCAGCAGCCCGGGAGTTATCCGTAACTATGGCTACACCTTC.

The J gene is TRBJ2-7, the V gene TRBV2; D perhaps matches TRBD1 (6 bases). The CDR3 contains 12 residues. In germline, CDR1 is SNHLY, CDR2 FYNNEI. Trimming shortened V by 6 bases and J by 4 bases, and 10 bases separated the two germline ends. CDR3 sequence reads: CASRHRVYEQYF. The CDR3 nucleotides are TGTGCCAGCAGGCACAGGGTTTACGAGCAGTACTTC.

This clone was detected once. The chain joins TRBV28 to TRBJ2-2; 9 bases match TRBD2. From germline, CDR1 is MDHEN and CDR2 SYDVKM. The V and J ends lost 4 bases and 6 bases, in that order; junction bases with no gene match: 6. The length of the CDR3 is 15 residues. CDR3 DNA: TGTGCCAGCAGTTGGGGACTAGCATTCTCCGGGGAGCTGTTTTTT. Its protein product is CASSWGLAFSGELFF.

The rearrangement joins TRBV2 to TRBJ2-3; 7 bases are a match to TRBD1. The trim removed 6 bases at V and 6 bases at J, leaving 12 bases unmatched. Germline V CDR1 and CDR2: SNHLY, FYNNEI. This CDR3 region has 15 residues. In DNA, the CDR3 is TGTGCCAGCAGAGCAACAGGGGTTTCGGGGGATACGCAGTATTTT. Translation: CASRATGVSGDTQYF.

V and J are TRBV18 and TRBJ1-1; maybe TRBD1 (6 bases). V was clipped by 4 bases and J by 1 base, with 10 bases between them. The CDR3 length is 14 residues. Germline V CDR1 and CDR2: KGHSH, LQKENI. The CDR3 spells CASSLDRRNTEAFF. In DNA, the CDR3 is TGTGCCAGCTCACTTGACAGGAGGAACACTGAAGCTTTCTTT. Based on the CDR3 plus reference TRBV18 and TRBJ1-1, the full variable domain is NAGVMQNPRHLVRRRGQEARLRCSPMKGHSHVYWYRQLPEEGLKFMVYLQKENIIDESGMPKERFSAEFPKEGPSILRIQQVVRGDSAAYFCASSLDRRNTEAFFGQGTRLTVV.

The chain uses TRBV5-1 and TRBJ2-2, with TRBD2 identical over 14 bases. CDR1 and CDR2 from the germline V gene are SGHRS and YFSETQ. V was clipped by 3 bases and J by 4 bases; unmatched bases: 11. CDR3 length: 19 amino acids. CDR3 sequence (DNA): TGCGCCAGCAGCTCCCCCGGGACTAGCGGGAGTCGGGGCACCGGGGAGCTGTTTTTT. Protein sequence: CASSSPGTSGSRGTGELFF.

This sequence joins TRBV11-2 and TRBJ2-2, with a tentative D call TRBD2 (5 bases). The CDR3 extends over 18 amino acids. V shed 6 bases and J shed 3 bases, with 23 bases lying between them. Germline CDR1 and CDR2: SGHAT and FQNNGV. The CDR3 DNA reads TGTGCCAGCAGTGAGGTGTCATTAGGAGGCGTCGACACCGGGGAGCTGTTTTTT. This codes for CASSEVSLGGVDTGELFF.